The rows below give T cell receptor beta chains drawn from one sample of a study of blood T cell repertoires in COVID-19. Sequenced by immunoSEQ multiplex PCR; TCRdb stores in-frame clones only, minus some. The top ten clones hold 4% to 5% of a sample with more than 300,000 clones, 65% to 90% of them seen once. Sample: PBMCs or T cells enriched from blood (not recorded which). These receptors all stem from a man younger than 40 who had recovered from COVID-19. CDR3s include the opening cysteine and the closing phenylalanine or tryptophan. The order of the fields is D gene, J gene, clone size, V gene, CDR3 DNA, CDR3 protein. D genes are given only for firm matches. Clone sizes are given selectively: once, few, many, or a class where the clone is expanded.

d_gene: NA
j_gene: TRBJ1-3
abundance: few
v_gene: TRBV28
CDR3nt: TGTGCCAGCAGCCTACTTGCAGGGTCCGGAAACACCATATATTTT
CDR3aa: CASSLLAGSGNTIYF

d_gene: NA
j_gene: TRBJ1-2
abundance: NA
v_gene: TRBV3-1/TRBV3-2
CDR3nt: TGTGCCAGCAGCCAAAGGGCAGGGGCTAACTATGGCTACACCTTC
CDR3aa: CASSQRAGANYGYTF

d_gene: TRBD1
j_gene: TRBJ1-2
abundance: once
v_gene: TRBV9
CDR3nt: TGTGCCAGCAGCGTAGAGGGACAGGGAGGGAACTATGGCTACACCTTC
CDR3aa: CASSVEGQGGNYGYTF

d_gene: TRBD1
j_gene: TRBJ1-2
abundance: once
v_gene: TRBV5-1
CDR3nt: TGCGCCAGCAGCTTGGGAGTGGACAGGGTCGTAGGCTACACCTTC
CDR3aa: CASSLGVDRVVGYTF

d_gene: NA
j_gene: TRBJ1-2
abundance: NA
v_gene: TRBV27
CDR3nt: TGTGCCAGCAGTTTAGGGGGGGGCTATGGCTACACCTTC
CDR3aa: CASSLGGGYGYTF

d_gene: TRBD2
j_gene: TRBJ2-5
abundance: NA
v_gene: TRBV18
CDR3nt: TGTGCCAGCTCACCGTGGGAGGGAAACCAAGAGACCCAGTACTTC
CDR3aa: CASSPWEGNQETQYF

d_gene: TRBD2
j_gene: TRBJ2-7
abundance: NA
v_gene: TRBV19
CDR3nt: TGTGCCAGTAGCTCAAGACTAGCGGGATACCAGTTCTACGAGCAGTACTTC
CDR3aa: CASSSRLAGYQFYEQYF

d_gene: NA
j_gene: TRBJ2-5
abundance: NA
v_gene: TRBV9
CDR3nt: TGTGCCAGCAGCGTTGGAGGCCAGCAAGAGACCCAGTACTTC
CDR3aa: CASSVGGQQETQYF

d_gene: NA
j_gene: TRBJ2-3
abundance: NA
v_gene: TRBV4-1
CDR3nt: TGCGCCAGCAGCCAAGAATGGGTAGCGGTCCGAGATACGCAGTATTTT
CDR3aa: CASSQEWVAVRDTQYF

d_gene: TRBD2
j_gene: TRBJ2-1
abundance: NA
v_gene: TRBV5-1
CDR3nt: TGCGCCAGCAGCTTGGTAGCGGGAGCCCCTTACAATGAGCAGTTCTTC
CDR3aa: CASSLVAGAPYNEQFF

d_gene: TRBD1
j_gene: TRBJ1-6
abundance: NA
v_gene: TRBV20-1
CDR3nt: TGCAGTGCTAGTACCACAGGGGGCGGTCGGCCCCTCCACTTT
CDR3aa: CSASTTGGGRPLHF

d_gene: TRBD1
j_gene: TRBJ1-2
abundance: NA
v_gene: TRBV6-2/TRBV6-3
CDR3nt: TGTGCCAGCAGTTACAGGGGGCACTATGGCTACACCTTC
CDR3aa: CASSYRGHYGYTF

d_gene: NA
j_gene: TRBJ1-1
abundance: NA
v_gene: TRBV7-9
CDR3nt: TGTGCCAGCAGCTTAGGGCCAGCCTCAATGGGCGCTTTCTTT
CDR3aa: CASSLGPASMGAFF

d_gene: TRBD1
j_gene: TRBJ1-4
abundance: few
v_gene: TRBV5-6
CDR3nt: TGTGCCAGCAGCTCACTACAGGGGATCGGGGAAAAACTGTTTTTT
CDR3aa: CASSSLQGIGEKLFF

d_gene: TRBD1
j_gene: TRBJ2-7
abundance: NA
v_gene: TRBV7-9
CDR3nt: TGTGCCAGCAGCTCCGGGGGACAGGGCCAGTACTTC
CDR3aa: CASSSGGQGQYF

d_gene: NA
j_gene: TRBJ2-7
abundance: NA
v_gene: TRBV6-2/TRBV6-3
CDR3nt: TGTGCCAGCGGCCGTTATGGGAGCTACGAGCAGTACTTC
CDR3aa: CASGRYGSYEQYF

d_gene: TRBD1
j_gene: TRBJ1-6
abundance: NA
v_gene: TRBV5-1
CDR3nt: TGCGCCAGCAGCGAGGGACAGGGGAATTCACCCCTCCACTTT
CDR3aa: CASSEGQGNSPLHF

d_gene: TRBD1
j_gene: TRBJ2-3
abundance: NA
v_gene: TRBV5-1
CDR3nt: TGCGCCAGCAAGAGGCAAGGACAGGGGGCGGGTGATACGCAGTATTTT
CDR3aa: CASKRQGQGAGDTQYF

d_gene: NA
j_gene: TRBJ2-1
abundance: NA
v_gene: TRBV7-2
CDR3nt: TGTGCCATTTCCGGCTACAATGAGCAGTTCTTC
CDR3aa: CAISGYNEQFF

d_gene: TRBD1
j_gene: TRBJ2-1
abundance: NA
v_gene: TRBV10-3
CDR3nt: TGTGCCATCAGTGAGCCCCCGCGGACAGGAACCTACAATGAGCAGTTCTTC
CDR3aa: CAISEPPRTGTYNEQFF

d_gene: TRBD1
j_gene: TRBJ2-3
abundance: NA
v_gene: TRBV7-8
CDR3nt: TGTGCCAGCAGCTTAAGGGACAGGGTTCTTATCCTCCGGGGCACAGATACGCAGTATTTT
CDR3aa: CASSLRDRVLILRGTDTQYF

d_gene: NA
j_gene: TRBJ2-2
abundance: once
v_gene: TRBV4-1
CDR3nt: TGCGCCAGCAGCCAAGGAAGGGGAACCGGGGAGCTGTTTTTT
CDR3aa: CASSQGRGTGELFF

d_gene: NA
j_gene: TRBJ1-2
abundance: NA
v_gene: TRBV19
CDR3nt: TGTGCCAGTAGTTCCTGGGCCGGACAGACTAACCCGGTGGGCTACACCTTC
CDR3aa: CASSSWAGQTNPVGYTF

d_gene: NA
j_gene: TRBJ1-1
abundance: NA
v_gene: TRBV10-2
CDR3nt: TGCGCCAGCAGTGACCGGGGTGAAGCTTTCTTT
CDR3aa: CASSDRGEAFF

d_gene: TRBD1
j_gene: TRBJ2-2
abundance: NA
v_gene: TRBV19
CDR3nt: TGTGCCAGTAGTATAGAGACAGGGGGCGGGAACACCGGGGAGCTGTTTTTT
CDR3aa: CASSIETGGGNTGELFF

d_gene: TRBD2
j_gene: TRBJ2-5
abundance: NA
v_gene: TRBV6-1
CDR3nt: TGTGCCAGCAGTGATTTAGCGGGTCGCCAAGAGACCCAGTACTTC
CDR3aa: CASSDLAGRQETQYF

d_gene: TRBD1
j_gene: TRBJ2-7
abundance: NA
v_gene: TRBV15
CDR3nt: TGTGCCACCAGCAGAGAAATTCAGGGGGCCTACGAGCAGTACTTC
CDR3aa: CATSREIQGAYEQYF

d_gene: TRBD1
j_gene: TRBJ1-1
abundance: once
v_gene: TRBV9
CDR3nt: TGTGCCAGCAGCCCCTGGGACAGCCTGATGAACACTGAAGCTTTCTTT
CDR3aa: CASSPWDSLMNTEAFF

d_gene: NA
j_gene: TRBJ1-3
abundance: NA
v_gene: TRBV19
CDR3nt: TGTGCCAGTAGTATCTCACAGTTCTCTGGAAACACCATATATTTT
CDR3aa: CASSISQFSGNTIYF

d_gene: NA
j_gene: TRBJ1-3
abundance: few
v_gene: TRBV5-1
CDR3nt: TGCGCCAGCACCACGGGGGGTACGGGAAACACCATATATTTT
CDR3aa: CASTTGGTGNTIYF

d_gene: TRBD1
j_gene: TRBJ1-1
abundance: NA
v_gene: TRBV5-1
CDR3nt: TGCGCCAGCAGCCCATCAGCGACAGGGGGGAACACTGAAGCTTTCTTT
CDR3aa: CASSPSATGGNTEAFF

d_gene: TRBD1
j_gene: TRBJ1-5
abundance: few
v_gene: TRBV2
CDR3nt: TGTGCCAGCAGCGGGGCGGACAGGGGTTTAAATCAGCCCCAGCATTTT
CDR3aa: CASSGADRGLNQPQHF

d_gene: NA
j_gene: TRBJ2-5
abundance: NA
v_gene: TRBV11-3
CDR3nt: TGTGCCAGCAGCTTAGATAGGACCCAGTACTTC
CDR3aa: CASSLDRTQYF

d_gene: NA
j_gene: TRBJ1-5
abundance: NA
v_gene: TRBV5-1
CDR3nt: TGCGCCAGCAGCCAGGGACTGGAGGGTCAGCCCCAGCATTTT
CDR3aa: CASSQGLEGQPQHF

d_gene: TRBD2
j_gene: TRBJ2-2
abundance: NA
v_gene: TRBV7-6
CDR3nt: TGTGCCAGCAGCACTGGACTAGCGGGGGGCGCCGGGGAGCTGTTTTTT
CDR3aa: CASSTGLAGGAGELFF

d_gene: NA
j_gene: TRBJ2-5
abundance: NA
v_gene: TRBV28
CDR3nt: TGTGGAGGGAGAAGGGAGACCCAGTACTTC
CDR3aa: CGGRRETQYF

d_gene: TRBD1
j_gene: TRBJ1-2
abundance: NA
v_gene: TRBV9
CDR3nt: TGTGCCAGCAGCGAACGGACAGGGGTCTCCTCTAACTATGGCTACACCTTC
CDR3aa: CASSERTGVSSNYGYTF

d_gene: NA
j_gene: TRBJ2-2
abundance: NA
v_gene: TRBV5-4
CDR3nt: TGTGCCAGCAGCTTGATGTTGGCTAGCCCCGGGGAGCTGTTTTTT
CDR3aa: CASSLMLASPGELFF

d_gene: TRBD1
j_gene: TRBJ1-1
abundance: NA
v_gene: TRBV27
CDR3nt: TGTGCCAGCAGCGGACAGGGCGGGACTGAAGCTTTCTTT
CDR3aa: CASSGQGGTEAFF

d_gene: NA
j_gene: TRBJ2-7
abundance: NA
v_gene: TRBV7-9
CDR3nt: TGTGCCAGCAGCTCCACCACACGGGCCTACGAGCAGTACTTC
CDR3aa: CASSSTTRAYEQYF

d_gene: TRBD2
j_gene: TRBJ2-2
abundance: NA
v_gene: TRBV27
CDR3nt: TGTGCCAGCAGTCCCTATAGCGGGGGGGCCACGGAGCTGTTTTTT
CDR3aa: CASSPYSGGATELFF

d_gene: TRBD1
j_gene: TRBJ1-2
abundance: NA
v_gene: TRBV24-1
CDR3nt: TGTGCCACCAGTGAGAGGGGACAGGGGGCAGGTGGCTACACCTTC
CDR3aa: CATSERGQGAGGYTF

d_gene: NA
j_gene: TRBJ2-2
abundance: NA
v_gene: TRBV11-3
CDR3nt: TGTGCCAGCAGCAAACAGGGAGGGGAGCTGTTTTTT
CDR3aa: CASSKQGGELFF

d_gene: NA
j_gene: TRBJ2-1
abundance: NA
v_gene: TRBV28
CDR3nt: TGTGCCAGCAGGGGGGGCTCCTACAATGAGCAGTTCTTC
CDR3aa: CASRGGSYNEQFF

d_gene: NA
j_gene: TRBJ2-7
abundance: NA
v_gene: TRBV28
CDR3nt: TGTGCCAGCAGTTTGGGAGGGCAGGGGAGGTACGAGCAGTACTTC
CDR3aa: CASSLGGQGRYEQYF

d_gene: NA
j_gene: TRBJ1-1
abundance: NA
v_gene: TRBV27
CDR3nt: TGTGCCAGCAGTTTGGGAGGGGGTGAAGCTTTCTTT
CDR3aa: CASSLGGGEAFF

d_gene: TRBD1
j_gene: TRBJ1-1
abundance: few
v_gene: TRBV6-1
CDR3nt: TGTGCCAGCAGTGATTGGGGCAGGGGGCGAACTGAAGCTTTCTTT
CDR3aa: CASSDWGRGRTEAFF

d_gene: NA
j_gene: TRBJ2-3
abundance: NA
v_gene: TRBV14
CDR3nt: TGTGCCAGCAGCCGCATGAGGGGGGGCGAATCGGATACGCAGTATTTT
CDR3aa: CASSRMRGGESDTQYF

d_gene: TRBD1
j_gene: TRBJ2-2
abundance: NA
v_gene: TRBV6-6
CDR3nt: TGTGCCAGCACAAAGGACAGGGCAGGCACCGGGGAGCTGTTTTTT
CDR3aa: CASTKDRAGTGELFF

d_gene: NA
j_gene: TRBJ2-6
abundance: NA
v_gene: TRBV11-3
CDR3nt: TGTGCCAGCAGACCGATGCGAGCTGGCTCTGGGGCCAACGTCCTGACTTTC
CDR3aa: CASRPMRAGSGANVLTF

d_gene: NA
j_gene: TRBJ2-5
abundance: NA
v_gene: TRBV9
CDR3nt: TGTGCCAGCAGCGCGAAAGGGGGATGGGGAGAGACCCAGTACTTC
CDR3aa: CASSAKGGWGETQYF

d_gene: TRBD2
j_gene: TRBJ2-4
abundance: NA
v_gene: TRBV13
CDR3nt: TGTGCCAGCAGCGCGCGGGAGGGGGCAACCAAAAACATTCAGTACTTC
CDR3aa: CASSAREGATKNIQYF

d_gene: NA
j_gene: TRBJ2-3
abundance: NA
v_gene: TRBV7-6
CDR3nt: TGTGCCAGCAGCCCAAGCCCTAGCCCCACAGATACGCAGTATTTT
CDR3aa: CASSPSPSPTDTQYF

d_gene: TRBD2
j_gene: TRBJ2-3
abundance: NA
v_gene: TRBV6-4
CDR3nt: TGTGCCAGCAGCCGGGGGGGCCATACAGATACGCAGTATTTT
CDR3aa: CASSRGGHTDTQYF

d_gene: NA
j_gene: TRBJ2-2
abundance: NA
v_gene: TRBV18
CDR3nt: TGTGCCAGCTCACCACTTAGTCGCGCCGGGGAGCTGTTTTTT
CDR3aa: CASSPLSRAGELFF

d_gene: NA
j_gene: TRBJ1-2
abundance: once
v_gene: TRBV27
CDR3nt: TGTGCCAGCAGTTTATCCAGGGGAGCCTATGGCTACACCTTC
CDR3aa: CASSLSRGAYGYTF